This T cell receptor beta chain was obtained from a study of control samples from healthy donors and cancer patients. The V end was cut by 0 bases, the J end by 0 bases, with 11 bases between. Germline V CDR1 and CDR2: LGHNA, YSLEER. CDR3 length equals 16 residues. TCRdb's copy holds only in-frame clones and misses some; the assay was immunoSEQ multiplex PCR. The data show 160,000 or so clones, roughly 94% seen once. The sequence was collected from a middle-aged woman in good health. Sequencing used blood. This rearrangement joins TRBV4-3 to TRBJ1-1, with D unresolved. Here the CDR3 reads CASSQDLMGMNTEAFF. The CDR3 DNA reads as TGCGCCAGCAGCCAAGATCTGATGGGCATGAACACTGAAGCTTTCTTT.